One and the same sample provided the 14 T cell receptor beta chains below, sequenced in a study of T cells in Graves' hyperthyroidism and ophthalmopathy. Amplification of TCR beta CDR3 regions was performed using RNA transcripts as template. An initial round of RT-PCR targeting the TCR CDR3 relied on the HTBI primer set. TCRdb analysed the multiplex PCR reads with MiXCR anew, one entry per CDR3 protein. Of 200,000 to 250,000 distinct CDR3 sequences detected, less than 20% appear once; the ten largest clones hold under 35%. Source material: blood. The receptors come from a woman between 18 and 29 years old with Graves' ophthalmopathy.

The table lists this clonotype with many counts. This chain connects TRBV19 to TRBJ2-7; D uncertain. Germline assignment: CDR1 LNHDA and CDR2 SQIVND (reference sequence). The length of the CDR3 is 14 residues. Trimming cost V 10 bases and J 0 bases, with 16 bases left between them. The DNA of the CDR3 is TGTGCCACCCGCCTCGAGGCCTCCTCCTACGAGCAGTACTTC. It codes for CATRLEASSYEQYF.

This clonotype was detected ten times or more. V gene TRBV12-5 combines with J gene TRBJ1-2; tentatively, D is TRBD1 (5 bases). V was shortened by 7 bases and J by 8 bases, with 20 bases between the two germline ends. The CDR3 is 14 residues long. Per the germline V gene, CDR1 is LGHNT and CDR2 is FRNRAP. For the CDR3, the DNA is TGTGCTAGTGCCTTTGGTGCGGGTTGGGGGGGCTACACCTTC. Protein sequence: CASAFGAGWGGYTF.

This clonotype showed up many times. The J gene is TRBJ1-6, the V gene TRBV7-6, with TRBD1 as a possible D gene (5 bases). The CDR3 spans 17 residues. Germline V gene data show CDR1 as SGHVS and CDR2 as FNYEAQ. The germline V and J ends were trimmed by 0 bases and 6 bases, with 15 bases remaining between them. The CDR3 is CASSLAHRGASNSPLHF. The CDR3 bases are TGTGCCAGCAGCTTAGCGCATAGGGGCGCGAGTAATTCACCCCTCCACTTT.

With regard to this clonotype: A much bigger clone sits one base away, suggesting this may be a read error. V usage is TRBV19 and J usage is TRBJ1-4; D is possibly TRBD1 (5 bases). CDR1 LNHDA and CDR2 SQIVND come from the germline V gene (reference sequence). This CDR3 region has 15 residues. This chain's CDR3 is CASSTRGRRNEKRFF. CDR3 nucleotides: TGTGCCAGTAGTACAAGGGGACGCAGGAATGAAAAACGGTTTTTT.

This clonotype was counted many times. The CDR3 coding sequence is TGCGCCAGCAGCCAAGATCAGGGATTCGATCAGCCCCAGCATTTT. It yields the protein CASSQDQGFDQPQHF. This chain uses TRBV4-1 with TRBJ1-5, with a weak D call TRBD1 (5 bases). CDR3 length: 15 amino acids. CDR1 MGHRA and CDR2 YSYEKL come from the germline V gene. Trimming stripped 0 bases from V and 5 bases from J, with 11 bases between.

This clonotype was recorded at least ten times. V usage is TRBV27 and J usage is TRBJ2-7, with TRBD2 matching 7 bases. V lost 3 bases and J lost 4; bases outside the gene matches: 6. Germline lookup yields CDR1 MNHEY and CDR2 SMNVEV (reference sequence). This CDR3 has 14 residues. The CDR3 reads CASSFEREGYEQYF. In DNA, the CDR3 is TGTGCCAGCAGTTTCGAAAGGGAGGGTTACGAGCAGTACTTC.

This clonotype was counted ten times or more. The chain combines TRBV7-8 with TRBJ1-6; D is unclear. Deletions cut 1 base from V and 5 bases from J, with 9 bases between. Per the germline V gene, CDR1 is SGHVS and CDR2 is FQNEAQ. The CDR3 is 15 amino acids. The CDR3: CASSLEGFNNSPLHF. CDR3 coding DNA: TGTGCCAGCAGCTTAGAAGGGTTTAATAATTCACCCCTCCACTTT.

This rearrangement joins TRBV4-2 to TRBJ1-4, with D uncertain. Deletions cut 0 bases from V and 6 bases from J, with 11 bases between. The CDR3 is 15 residues long. Germline V gene sequence: CDR1 LGHNA, CDR2 YNFKEQ. The CDR3 nucleotides read TGTGCCAGCAGCCAAGATCCAGGAACCTATGAAAAACTGTTTTTT. Protein sequence: CASSQDPGTYEKLFF.

The chain has TRBV29-1 and TRBJ2-3; 15 bases match TRBD2. Unmatched junction bases numbered 14, after V lost 6 bases and J lost 4 bases. Germline values: CDR1 SQVTM, CDR2 ANQGSEA. The CDR3 runs 18 residues. The CDR3 DNA sequence: TGCAGCGTCTGTTTGATCGGGACTAGCGGGAGGTTCGCAGATACGCAGTATTTT. Protein sequence: CSVCLIGTSGRFADTQYF.

This clonotype was detected ten times or more. The chain couples TRBV28 to TRBJ1-4; D is undetermined. Trimming cost V 6 bases and J 8 bases, with 10 bases left between them. Germline V CDR1 and CDR2: MDHEN, SYDVKM. The CDR3 covers 12 residues. The CDR3 loop is CASSWVGEKLFF. The CDR3 region has the DNA TGTGCCAGCAGCTGGGTAGGCGAAAAACTGTTTTTT.

This clonotype was counted many times. The chain uses TRBV20-1 and TRBJ2-1, with D maybe TRBD2 (6 bases). V was shortened by 6 bases and J by 8 bases, with 23 bases between the two germline ends. The CDR3 is 15 residues long. CDR1 DFQATT and CDR2 SNEGSKA come from the germline V gene (reference sequence). This chain's CDR3 is CSANTPRGTGDEQFF. CDR3 in DNA: TGCAGTGCCAATACCCCCCGGGGGACGGGCGATGAGCAGTTCTTC.

This clonotype was seen ten or more times. The chain is built from TRBV3-1 and TRBJ1-5, with 11 bases lining up with TRBD1. This CDR3 region has 17 residues. Per germline, CDR1 LGHDT and CDR2 YNNKEL (reference sequence). The trim removed 1 base at V and 4 bases at J, leaving 6 bases unmatched. The CDR3 loop is CASSQGDRGKGNQPQHF. The CDR3 DNA is TGTGCCAGCAGCCAAGGGGACAGGGGGAAAGGAAATCAGCCCCAGCATTTT.

At least ten counts were recorded for this clonotype. The genes are TRBV10-3 and TRBJ2-7; TRBD2 is a possible D gene (6 bases). Germline-derived CDR1 and CDR2 are ENHRY and SYGVKD. V lost 0 bases and J 3 bases, leaving 12 bases between the germline ends. The CDR3 consists of 15 residues. The DNA for the CDR3 is TGTGCCATCAGTGAGTCGGGGGGAGCGGTCTACGAGCAGTACTTC. Translating it yields CAISESGGAVYEQYF.

The rearrangement links TRBV19 to TRBJ2-1, with 13 bases identical to TRBD2. The CDR3 is 17 amino acids. Looked up from germline, CDR1 is LNHDA and CDR2 is SQIVND (reference sequence). V shed 5 bases, J shed 2 bases, and the junction held 6 bases outside the gene matches. As DNA, the CDR3 is TGTGCCAGTAGTCTTTGGACTAGCGGGGGAACCTACAATGAGCAGTTCTTC. Its protein product is CASSLWTSGGTYNEQFF.